One and the same sample provided the 26 T cell receptor beta chains below, sequenced in a study of glioma-infiltrating T cells (dated by TCRdb to 2016 to 2017). This sample was sequenced with an Illumina MiSeq. The iRepertoire nested amplicon-rescue multiplex PCR (arm-PCR) platform was used to amplify TCR alpha and beta CDR3 regions from RNA. TCRdb applied fastp at Q25 and MiXCR to the public reads, then kept only in-frame beta chains. Rows are unified per CDR3 protein, each entry keeping the most common DNA and genes. The sample table lists 85,000 to 110,000 distinct CDR3 sequences, about 28% of them with a count of one. The biggest ten clones account for 44% of the sample. The sample comprised glioma tissue, nonneoplastic brain tissue, or PBMCs (not recorded which). The receptor set was obtained from a human donor with low-grade glioma or glioblastoma, undergoing nonglioma brain surgery, or in good health (not recorded which).

The chain carries TRBV4-2 and TRBJ1-3; D is perhaps TRBD1 (5 bases). This CDR3 comprises 15 residues. From germline, CDR1 is LGHNA and CDR2 YNFKEQ. V lost 0 bases and J 9 bases, leaving 15 bases between the germline ends. CDR3 sequence (DNA): TGTGCCAGCAGCCAAGATAGAGTGGGGGGGGGCACCATATATTTT. This translates into CASSQDRVGGGTIYF.

This clonotype was recorded many times. J is TRBJ2-2 and V is TRBV12-3 or TRBV12-4; D may be TRBD1 (6 bases). The CDR3 is made up of 14 amino acids. Trimming took 6 bases from V and 6 from J, leaving 14 bases between them. The CDR3, as DNA: TGTGCCAGCAGCACCGGGACAAGGGCCGGGGAGCTGTTTTTT. Protein sequence: CASSTGTRAGELFF.

Remarks on this clonotype: A much larger clone lies a single base off, so this may be a read error. The V call is TRBV7-2, the J call TRBJ2-7, with a tentative D call TRBD1 (5 bases). The CDR3 sequence is 15 residues long. CDR1 and CDR2 (germline): SGHTA, FQGNSA. In nucleotides, the CDR3 is TGTGCCAGCAGCTTAGAGGAGACAGCTATCTACGAGCATTACTTC. Translation: CASSLEETAIYEHYF.

A few counts support this clonotype. V is TRBV3-1 and J is TRBJ1-4; D unclear. Germline CDR1 reads LGHDT; CDR2 reads YNNKEL (reference sequence). The CDR3 length is 12 residues. V lost 1 base and J lost 8, with 5 bases in between. The chain's CDR3 is CASSQAYEKLFF. The CDR3 region has the DNA TGTGCCAGCAGCCAAGCATACGAAAAACTGTTTTTT.

This clonotype has more than one count but fewer than ten. This rearrangement joins TRBV2 to TRBJ2-7, with a weak D call TRBD2 (5 bases). V lost 5 bases to trimming and J lost 3 bases, with 14 bases between them. This CDR3 contains 14 residues. Germline values: CDR1 SNHLY, CDR2 FYNNEI. CDR3 amino acids: CASSLHGKGYEQYF. Written as DNA, the CDR3 is TGTGCCAGCAGTCTACACGGGAAGGGCTACGAGCAGTACTTC.

This clonotype was seen at least ten times. This sequence joins TRBV6-1 and TRBJ2-3; unclear D gene. The CDR3 is 12 amino acids. V dropped 6 bases and J dropped 3 bases, with 7 bases sitting between them. CDR1 and CDR2 from the germline V gene are MNHNS and SASEGT. The CDR3 reads CASREVTDTQYF. CDR3 coding DNA: TGTGCCAGCAGAGAGGTAACAGATACGCAGTATTTT.

At least ten counts were recorded for this clonotype. This chain connects TRBV20-1 to TRBJ2-5; 10 bases match TRBD2. Germline CDR1 DFQATT, CDR2 SNEGSKA (reference sequence). The CDR3 is made up of 14 amino acids. Unmatched junction bases numbered 5, after V lost 7 bases and J lost 0 bases. CDR3 amino acids: CSVKLAGYQETQYF. The CDR3 DNA sequence: TGCAGTGTTAAACTAGCGGGGTACCAAGAGACCCAGTACTTC.

This clonotype was observed a single time. The chain couples TRBV7-2 to TRBJ2-2; D unclear. CDR1 and CDR2 from the germline V gene are SGHTA and FQGNSA. The length of the CDR3 is 12 residues. The germline V and J ends were trimmed by 6 bases and 6 bases, with 8 bases remaining between them. This chain's CDR3 is CASRLVAGELFF. DNA of the CDR3: TGTGCCAGCAGGCTGGTCGCCGGGGAGCTGTTTTTT. The variable domain in full, with the rest retrieved from reference TRBV7-2 and TRBJ2-2, is GAGVSQSPSNKVTEKGKDVELRCDPISGHTALYWYRQSLGQGLEFLIYFQGNSAPDKSGLPSDRFSAERTGGSVSTLTIQRTQQEDSAVYLCASRLVAGELFFGEGSRLTVL.

There are many counts of this clonotype. CDR3: CASSYSTAAFYGYTF. CDR3 nucleotides: TGTGCCAGCAGTTACTCGACAGCAGCCTTCTATGGCTACACCTTC. The genes are TRBV6-6 and TRBJ1-2; D possibly corresponds to TRBD1 (5 bases). This CDR3 spans 15 amino acids. V lost 0 bases and J 4 bases, leaving 12 bases between the germline ends. Germline V gives CDR1 MNHNY, CDR2 SVGAGI (reference sequence).

This clonotype has ten or more counts. V and J are TRBV28 and TRBJ1-2, with 10 bases matching TRBD1. Germline CDR1 is MDHEN and CDR2 is SYDVKM. The junction had 5 bases not matched to a gene; V was cut back by 5 bases and J by 2 bases. The CDR3 loop spans 15 amino acids. The CDR3 DNA follows: TGTGCCAGCAGTACGGGGACAGGGGCCAACTATGGCTACACCTTC. Amino acid sequence: CASSTGTGANYGYTF.

This clonotype was found once. This may stem from a read error, because a much larger clone lies one nucleotide away. This chain connects TRBV19 to TRBJ1-3; D is unresolved. The germline CDR1 and CDR2 sequences are LNHDA and SQIVND (reference sequence). The CDR3 runs 11 residues. The CDR3 here is CASNGGNTKYF. CDR3 in DNA: TGTGCCAGTAACGGTGGAAACACCAAATATTTT.

This clonotype was observed many times. The chain recombines TRBV6-1 with TRBJ2-6; 7 nucleotides agree with TRBD1. Trimming removed 9 bases from V and 2 bases from J; junction bases left unmatched: 7. Germline loops: CDR1 MNHNS, CDR2 SASEGT. The CDR3 covers 15 residues. CDR3 in DNA: TGTGCCAGTGACAGGGCAGGTACTGGGGCCAACGTCCTGACTTTC. Translated: CASDRAGTGANVLTF.

V and J are TRBV7-2 and TRBJ2-7; D call uncertain. The CDR3 contains 15 residues. Looked up from germline, CDR1 is SGHTA and CDR2 is FQGNSA. V lost 1 base to trimming and J lost 5 bases, with 15 bases between them. The CDR3 coding sequence is TGTGCCAGCAGCTTAGAATTGGCAGGCTACCACGAGCAGTACTTC. This encodes CASSLELAGYHEQYF.

The V gene is TRBV28, the J gene TRBJ2-1, with 7 nucleotides matching TRBD2. CDR1 is MDHEN and CDR2 is SYDVKM in the germline V gene. The CDR3 covers 13 residues. V dropped 6 bases and J dropped 16; count of bases not matched to a gene: 15. In DNA form, the CDR3 reads TGTGCCAGCAGCCCCAGCGGGGTACCCGCCCCCTTCTTC. Amino acids: CASSPSGVPAPFF.

The chain combines TRBV5-6 with TRBJ1-3; D call uncertain. Trimming removed 6 bases from V and 0 bases from J, with 7 bases in between. CDR1 SGHDT and CDR2 YYEEEE come from the germline V gene. This CDR3 has 13 residues. CDR3 DNA: TGTGCCAGCATCCCCCCCTCTGGAAACACCATATATTTT. This encodes CASIPPSGNTIYF.

This clonotype was recorded at least ten times. The rearrangement links TRBV7-2 to TRBJ2-1, with D maybe TRBD1 (6 bases). Germline CDR1 and CDR2: SGHTA and FQGNSA. Trimming cost V 5 bases and J 12 bases, with 17 bases left between them. CDR3 length equals 13 residues. The chain's CDR3 is CASSPQQGVRQFF. CDR3 nucleotides: TGTGCCAGCAGCCCCCAACAGGGAGTGAGGCAGTTCTTC.

As to this clonotype: The conserved phenylalanine or tryptophan is not found at the CDR3 terminus, so this likely reflects a read error. CDR3 nucleotides: TGTGCCAGCAGGAGGGACAGGGGTTGGGATGAGCAGTTCTTA. It codes for CASRRDRGWDEQFL. The chain has TRBV2 and TRBJ2-1, with 10 bases matching TRBD1. The CDR3 extends over 14 amino acids. The V and J ends lost 6 bases and 8 bases, in that order; junction bases with no gene match: 7. Germline CDR1 reads SNHLY; CDR2 reads FYNNEI.

The rearrangement joins TRBV12-3 or TRBV12-4 to TRBJ1-2; the D gene is possibly TRBD1 (5 bases). CDR3 length: 15 residues. V was cut by 3 bases and J by 4 bases, with 15 bases left in between. This CDR3 reads CASSLLSTGLYGYTF. The CDR3 coding sequence is TGTGCCAGCAGTTTGCTTTCAACAGGACTCTATGGCTACACCTTC.

The chain recombines TRBV29-1 with TRBJ2-7; D ambiguous. Deletions cut 7 bases from V and 3 bases from J, with 10 bases between. The CDR3 has 11 amino acids. The germline V gene has CDR1 SQVTM and CDR2 ANQGSEA. The CDR3 nucleotides are TGCAGCGCCGGCCTGAACTACGAGCAGTACTTC. Protein: CSAGLNYEQYF.

The rearrangement links TRBV12-3 or TRBV12-4 to TRBJ1-3; D remains unclear. The CDR3 consists of 12 residues. V lost 6 bases and J 15 bases, leaving 18 bases between the germline ends. This CDR3 reads CASSHERGGQYF. CDR3 in DNA: TGTGCCAGCAGCCACGAAAGAGGAGGTCAATATTTT.

This clonotype was seen many times. V gene TRBV7-9 combines with J gene TRBJ2-7; D not certain. Germline loops: CDR1 SEHNR, CDR2 FQNEAQ (reference sequence). The germline V and J ends were trimmed by 5 bases and 2 bases, with 4 bases remaining between them. The CDR3 covers 11 residues. The CDR3 loop reads CASSKAYEQYF. CDR3 coding DNA: TGTGCCAGCAGCAAAGCCTACGAGCAGTACTTC.

This clonotype was counted ten times or more. The chain uses TRBV12-3 or TRBV12-4 and TRBJ1-2; weak D call: TRBD1 (5 bases). The CDR3 consists of 13 residues. V was shortened by 0 bases and J by 8 bases, with 10 bases between the two germline ends. The CDR3 spells CASSLAPGRGYTF. In DNA form, the CDR3 reads TGTGCCAGCAGTTTAGCGCCAGGGCGAGGCTACACCTTC.

This clonotype was counted ten times or more. J is TRBJ1-5 and V is TRBV6-1, with D perhaps TRBD1 (6 bases). Trimming cost V 9 bases and J 7 bases, with 16 bases left between them. Per germline, CDR1 MNHNS and CDR2 SASEGT. This CDR3 is built from 13 residues. CDR3 nucleotides: TGTGCCAGTGACAGGTTAGGGATCCAGCCCCAGCATTTT. It is translated as CASDRLGIQPQHF.

In its sample, this clonotype was seen many times. This chain connects TRBV12-3 or TRBV12-4 to TRBJ1-1, with TRBD1 identical over 8 bases. V was clipped by 7 bases and J by 4 bases; unmatched bases: 8. The CDR3 has 14 residues. The CDR3 nucleotides read TGTGCCAGCACTGAACAGGGGGAGAGCACTGAAGCTTTCTTT. Its protein product is CASTEQGESTEAFF.

The sample holds a few counts of this clonotype. This chain uses TRBV12-3 or TRBV12-4 with TRBJ1-4, with unresolved D. Trimming shortened V by 4 bases and J by 6 bases, and 18 bases separated the two germline ends. This CDR3 contains 16 residues. DNA of the CDR3: TGTGCCAGCAGTTCGCCCCGGAGGATTGTAGATGAAAAACTGTTTTTT. Translating it yields CASSSPRRIVDEKLFF.

This clonotype has ten or more counts. The V call is TRBV7-2, the J call TRBJ2-5; 7 nucleotides match TRBD1. The V segment lost 4 bases and the J segment 6 bases; nucleotides outside the gene matches: 5. The CDR3 has 13 amino acids. Germline-derived CDR1 and CDR2 are SGHTA and FQGNSA. CDR3 nucleotides: TGTGCCAGCAGCTCGCGTAGGGGGCAGACCCAGTACTTC. Protein product: CASSSRRGQTQYF.